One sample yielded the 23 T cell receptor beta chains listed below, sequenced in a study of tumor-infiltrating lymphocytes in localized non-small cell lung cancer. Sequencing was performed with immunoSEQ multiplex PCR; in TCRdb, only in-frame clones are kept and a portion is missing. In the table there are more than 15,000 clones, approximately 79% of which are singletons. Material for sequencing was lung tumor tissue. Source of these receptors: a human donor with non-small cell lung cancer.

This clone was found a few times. CDR3 loop: CASSLDAGSDTQYF. In nucleotides, the CDR3 is TGCGCCAGCAGCTTGGATGCGGGGTCAGATACGCAGTATTTT. The gene calls are TRBV5-1 and TRBJ2-3; possibly TRBD2 for D (6 bases). The CDR3 runs 14 residues. The germline V gene has CDR1 SGHRS and CDR2 YFSETQ. V was trimmed by 0 bases and J by 4 bases, leaving 9 bases between them.

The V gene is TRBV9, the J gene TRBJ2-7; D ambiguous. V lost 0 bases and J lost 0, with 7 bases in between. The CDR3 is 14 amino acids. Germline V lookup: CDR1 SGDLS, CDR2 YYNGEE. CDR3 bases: TGTGCCAGCAGCGTAGATCCCGCCTCCTACGAGCAGTACTTC. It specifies CASSVDPASYEQYF.

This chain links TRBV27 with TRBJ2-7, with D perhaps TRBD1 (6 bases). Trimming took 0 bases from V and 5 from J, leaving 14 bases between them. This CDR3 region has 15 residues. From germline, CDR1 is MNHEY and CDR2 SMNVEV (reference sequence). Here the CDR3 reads CASSLSTGLQNEQYF. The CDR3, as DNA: TGTGCCAGCAGTTTATCAACAGGGTTGCAAAACGAGCAGTACTTC.

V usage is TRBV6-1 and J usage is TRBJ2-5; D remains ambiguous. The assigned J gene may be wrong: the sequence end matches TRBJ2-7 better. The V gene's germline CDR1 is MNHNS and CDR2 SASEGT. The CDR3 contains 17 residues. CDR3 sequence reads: CASSEMAPRTRIYEQYF. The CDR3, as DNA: TGTGCCAGCAGTGAAATGGCCCCCAGGACCCGAATCTACGAGCAGTACTTC.

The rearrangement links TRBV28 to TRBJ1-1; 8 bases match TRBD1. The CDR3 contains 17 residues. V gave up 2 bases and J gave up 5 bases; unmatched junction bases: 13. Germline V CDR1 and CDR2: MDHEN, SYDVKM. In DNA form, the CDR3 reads TGTGCCAGCAGTTTAGCAGGGGGCGCTGTTTTAATGACTGAAGCTTTCTTT. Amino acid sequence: CASSLAGGAVLMTEAFF. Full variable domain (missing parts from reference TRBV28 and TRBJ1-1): DVKVTQSSRYLVKRTGEKVFLECVQDMDHENMFWYRQDPGLGLRLIYFSYDVKMKEKGDIPEGYSVSREKKERFSLILESASTNQTSMYLCASSLAGGAVLMTEAFFGQGTRLTVV.

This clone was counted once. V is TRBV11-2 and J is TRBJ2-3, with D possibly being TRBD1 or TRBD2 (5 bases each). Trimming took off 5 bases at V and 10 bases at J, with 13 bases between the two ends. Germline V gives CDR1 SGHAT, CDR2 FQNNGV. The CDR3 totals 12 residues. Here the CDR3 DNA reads TGTGCCAGCAGCCTCGGGACCTTGGCGCAGTATTTT. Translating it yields CASSLGTLAQYF.

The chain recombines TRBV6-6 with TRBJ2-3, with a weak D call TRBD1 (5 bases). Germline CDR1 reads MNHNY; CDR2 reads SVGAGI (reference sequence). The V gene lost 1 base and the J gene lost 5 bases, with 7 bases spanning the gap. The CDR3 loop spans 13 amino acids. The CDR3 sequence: CASSYYQGDTQYF. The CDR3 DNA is TGTGCCAGCAGTTACTACCAGGGAGATACGCAGTATTTT.

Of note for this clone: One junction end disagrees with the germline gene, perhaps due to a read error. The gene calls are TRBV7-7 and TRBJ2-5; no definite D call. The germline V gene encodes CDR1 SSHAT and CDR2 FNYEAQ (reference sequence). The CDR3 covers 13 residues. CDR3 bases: TGTGCTAGCAGCTTAAGGGCAGCAGAGACCCAGTACTTC. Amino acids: CASSLRAAETQYF. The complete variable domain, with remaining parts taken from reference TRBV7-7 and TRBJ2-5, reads GAGVSQSPRYKVTKRGQDVTLRCDPISSHATLYWYQQALGQGPEFLTYFNYEAQPDKSGLPSDRFSAERPEGSISTLTIQRTEQRDSAMYRCASSLRAAETQYFGPGTRLLVL.

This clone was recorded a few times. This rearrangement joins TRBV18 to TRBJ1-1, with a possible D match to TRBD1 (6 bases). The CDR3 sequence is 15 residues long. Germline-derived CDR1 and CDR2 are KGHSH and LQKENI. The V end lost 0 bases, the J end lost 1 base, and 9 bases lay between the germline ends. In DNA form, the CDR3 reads TGTGCCAGCTCACCACCCGAGGACAGGAACACTGAAGCTTTCTTT. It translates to CASSPPEDRNTEAFF.

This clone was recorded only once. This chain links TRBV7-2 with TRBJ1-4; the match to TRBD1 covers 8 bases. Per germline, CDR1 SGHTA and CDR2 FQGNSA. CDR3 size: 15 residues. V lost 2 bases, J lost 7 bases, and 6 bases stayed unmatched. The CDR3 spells CASSLSGQGSEKLFF. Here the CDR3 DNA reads TGTGCCAGCAGCTTAAGCGGACAGGGCAGTGAAAAACTGTTTTTT. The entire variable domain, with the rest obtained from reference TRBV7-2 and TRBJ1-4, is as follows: GAGVSQSPSNKVTEKGKDVELRCDPISGHTALYWYRQSLGQGLEFLIYFQGNSAPDKSGLPSDRFSAERTGGSVSTLTIQRTQQEDSAVYLCASSLSGQGSEKLFFGSGTQLSVL.

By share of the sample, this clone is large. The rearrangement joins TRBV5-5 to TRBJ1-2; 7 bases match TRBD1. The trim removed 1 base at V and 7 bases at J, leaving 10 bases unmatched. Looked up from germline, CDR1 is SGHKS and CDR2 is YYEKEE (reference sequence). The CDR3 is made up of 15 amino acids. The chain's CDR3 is CASSLLSQGEGGYTF. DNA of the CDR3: TGTGCCAGCAGCTTGTTAAGTCAGGGGGAGGGTGGCTACACCTTC.

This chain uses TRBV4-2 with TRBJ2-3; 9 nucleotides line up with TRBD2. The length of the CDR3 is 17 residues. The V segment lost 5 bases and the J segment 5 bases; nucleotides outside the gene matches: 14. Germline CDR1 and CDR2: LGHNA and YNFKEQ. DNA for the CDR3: TGTGCCAGCAGCTCACGGACTAGCGTAATTAGTGGAGATACGCAGTATTTT. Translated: CASSSRTSVISGDTQYF.

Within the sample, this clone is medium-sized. The CDR3, as DNA: TGTGCCAGCAGTGAATACGGGGCTGGGGAAAAACTGTTTTTT. It encodes CASSEYGAGEKLFF. V is TRBV6-1 and J is TRBJ1-4, with a tentative D call TRBD1 (5 bases). Germline V gives CDR1 MNHNS, CDR2 SASEGT. The CDR3 consists of 14 residues. The V end lost 2 bases, the J end lost 8 bases, and 12 bases lay between the germline ends.

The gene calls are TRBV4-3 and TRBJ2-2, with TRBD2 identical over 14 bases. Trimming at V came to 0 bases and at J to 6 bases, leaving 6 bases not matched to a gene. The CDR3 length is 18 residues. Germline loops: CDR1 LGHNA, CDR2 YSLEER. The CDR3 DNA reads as TGCGCCAGCAGCCAAGATATCGAGACTAGCGGGAGGGCCGGGGAGCTGTTTTTT. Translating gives CASSQDIETSGRAGELFF.

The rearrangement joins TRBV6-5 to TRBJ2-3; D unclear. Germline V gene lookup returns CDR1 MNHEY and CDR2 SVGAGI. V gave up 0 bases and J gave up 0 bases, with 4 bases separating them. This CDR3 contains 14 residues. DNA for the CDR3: TGTGCCAGCAGTTACTCCCAGAGCACAGATACGCAGTATTTT. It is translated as CASSYSQSTDTQYF.

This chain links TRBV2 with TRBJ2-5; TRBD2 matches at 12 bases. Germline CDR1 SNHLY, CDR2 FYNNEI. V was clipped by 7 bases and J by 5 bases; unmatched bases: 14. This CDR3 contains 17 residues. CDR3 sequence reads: CASTRGASGRGKETQYF. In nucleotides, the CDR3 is TGTGCCAGCACCCGGGGGGCTAGCGGGAGGGGTAAGGAGACCCAGTACTTC.

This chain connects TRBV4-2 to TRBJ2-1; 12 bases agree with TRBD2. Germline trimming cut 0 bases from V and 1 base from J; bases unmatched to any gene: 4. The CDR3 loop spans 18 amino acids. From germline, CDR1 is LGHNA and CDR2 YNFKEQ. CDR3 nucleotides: TGTGCCAGCAGCCAAGATGGGCTAGCGGGAGGGTCCTACAATGAGCAGTTCTTC. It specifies CASSQDGLAGGSYNEQFF.

For the CDR3, the DNA is TGTGCCACCGACTCGTGGGGAGGTGAGCAGTTCTTC. Translation gives CATDSWGGEQFF. V usage is TRBV6-6 and J usage is TRBJ2-1; weak D call: TRBD2 (6 bases). CDR3 length: 12 residues. The ends were cut back, 10 bases at V and 9 bases at J, with 16 bases in the middle. Germline CDR1 MNHNY, CDR2 SVGAGI (reference sequence).

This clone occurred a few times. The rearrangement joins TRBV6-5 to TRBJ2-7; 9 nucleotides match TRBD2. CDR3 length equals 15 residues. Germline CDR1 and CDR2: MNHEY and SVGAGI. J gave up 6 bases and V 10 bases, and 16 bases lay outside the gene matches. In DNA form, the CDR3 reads TGTGCCACCTCGTCGGGACTAGCCCCATCGGGCGAGCAGTACTTC. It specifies CATSSGLAPSGEQYF.

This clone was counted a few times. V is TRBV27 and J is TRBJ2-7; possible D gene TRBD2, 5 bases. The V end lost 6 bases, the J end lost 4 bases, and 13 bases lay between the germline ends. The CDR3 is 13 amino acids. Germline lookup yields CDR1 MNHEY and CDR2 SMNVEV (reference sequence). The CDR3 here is CASSPVGVYEQYF. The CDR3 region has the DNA TGTGCCAGCAGCCCGGTGGGAGTGTACGAGCAGTACTTC.

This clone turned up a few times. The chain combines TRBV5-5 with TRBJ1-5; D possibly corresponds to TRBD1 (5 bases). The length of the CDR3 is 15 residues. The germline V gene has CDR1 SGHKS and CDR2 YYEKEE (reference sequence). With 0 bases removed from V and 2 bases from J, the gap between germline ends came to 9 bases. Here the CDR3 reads CASSLEIRGNQPQHF. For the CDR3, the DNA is TGTGCCAGCAGCTTGGAGATCAGGGGCAATCAGCCCCAGCATTTT.

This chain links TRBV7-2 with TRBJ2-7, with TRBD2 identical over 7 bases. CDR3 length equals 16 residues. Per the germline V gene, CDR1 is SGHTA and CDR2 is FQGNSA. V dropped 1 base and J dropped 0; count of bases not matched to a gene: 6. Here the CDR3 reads CASSLGGGRSSYEQYF. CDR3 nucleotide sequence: TGTGCCAGCAGCTTAGGGGGGGGACGGAGCTCCTACGAGCAGTACTTC.

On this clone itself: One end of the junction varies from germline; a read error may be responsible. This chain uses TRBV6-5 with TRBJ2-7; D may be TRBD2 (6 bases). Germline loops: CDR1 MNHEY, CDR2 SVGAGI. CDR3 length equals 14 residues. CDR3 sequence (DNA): TGCGCCAGCAGTGAAGGGACTCCGGGGTACGAGCAGTACTTC. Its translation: CASSEGTPGYEQYF.